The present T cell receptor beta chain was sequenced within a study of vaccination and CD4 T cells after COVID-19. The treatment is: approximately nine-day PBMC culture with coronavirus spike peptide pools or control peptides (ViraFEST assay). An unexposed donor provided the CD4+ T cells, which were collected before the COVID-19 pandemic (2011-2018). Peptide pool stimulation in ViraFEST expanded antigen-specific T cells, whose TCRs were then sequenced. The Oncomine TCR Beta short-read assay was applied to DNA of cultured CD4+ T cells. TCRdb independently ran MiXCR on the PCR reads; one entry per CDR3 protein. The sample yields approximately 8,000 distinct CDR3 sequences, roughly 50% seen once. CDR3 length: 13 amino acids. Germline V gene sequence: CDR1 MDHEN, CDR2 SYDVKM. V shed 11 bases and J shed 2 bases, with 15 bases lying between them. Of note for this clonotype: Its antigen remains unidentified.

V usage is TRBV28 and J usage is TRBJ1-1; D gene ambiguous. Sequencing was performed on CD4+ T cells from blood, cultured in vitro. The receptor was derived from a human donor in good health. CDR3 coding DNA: TGTGCCGCCTCAGGATACTCAAACACTGAAGCTTTCTTT. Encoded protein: CAASGYSNTEAFF.